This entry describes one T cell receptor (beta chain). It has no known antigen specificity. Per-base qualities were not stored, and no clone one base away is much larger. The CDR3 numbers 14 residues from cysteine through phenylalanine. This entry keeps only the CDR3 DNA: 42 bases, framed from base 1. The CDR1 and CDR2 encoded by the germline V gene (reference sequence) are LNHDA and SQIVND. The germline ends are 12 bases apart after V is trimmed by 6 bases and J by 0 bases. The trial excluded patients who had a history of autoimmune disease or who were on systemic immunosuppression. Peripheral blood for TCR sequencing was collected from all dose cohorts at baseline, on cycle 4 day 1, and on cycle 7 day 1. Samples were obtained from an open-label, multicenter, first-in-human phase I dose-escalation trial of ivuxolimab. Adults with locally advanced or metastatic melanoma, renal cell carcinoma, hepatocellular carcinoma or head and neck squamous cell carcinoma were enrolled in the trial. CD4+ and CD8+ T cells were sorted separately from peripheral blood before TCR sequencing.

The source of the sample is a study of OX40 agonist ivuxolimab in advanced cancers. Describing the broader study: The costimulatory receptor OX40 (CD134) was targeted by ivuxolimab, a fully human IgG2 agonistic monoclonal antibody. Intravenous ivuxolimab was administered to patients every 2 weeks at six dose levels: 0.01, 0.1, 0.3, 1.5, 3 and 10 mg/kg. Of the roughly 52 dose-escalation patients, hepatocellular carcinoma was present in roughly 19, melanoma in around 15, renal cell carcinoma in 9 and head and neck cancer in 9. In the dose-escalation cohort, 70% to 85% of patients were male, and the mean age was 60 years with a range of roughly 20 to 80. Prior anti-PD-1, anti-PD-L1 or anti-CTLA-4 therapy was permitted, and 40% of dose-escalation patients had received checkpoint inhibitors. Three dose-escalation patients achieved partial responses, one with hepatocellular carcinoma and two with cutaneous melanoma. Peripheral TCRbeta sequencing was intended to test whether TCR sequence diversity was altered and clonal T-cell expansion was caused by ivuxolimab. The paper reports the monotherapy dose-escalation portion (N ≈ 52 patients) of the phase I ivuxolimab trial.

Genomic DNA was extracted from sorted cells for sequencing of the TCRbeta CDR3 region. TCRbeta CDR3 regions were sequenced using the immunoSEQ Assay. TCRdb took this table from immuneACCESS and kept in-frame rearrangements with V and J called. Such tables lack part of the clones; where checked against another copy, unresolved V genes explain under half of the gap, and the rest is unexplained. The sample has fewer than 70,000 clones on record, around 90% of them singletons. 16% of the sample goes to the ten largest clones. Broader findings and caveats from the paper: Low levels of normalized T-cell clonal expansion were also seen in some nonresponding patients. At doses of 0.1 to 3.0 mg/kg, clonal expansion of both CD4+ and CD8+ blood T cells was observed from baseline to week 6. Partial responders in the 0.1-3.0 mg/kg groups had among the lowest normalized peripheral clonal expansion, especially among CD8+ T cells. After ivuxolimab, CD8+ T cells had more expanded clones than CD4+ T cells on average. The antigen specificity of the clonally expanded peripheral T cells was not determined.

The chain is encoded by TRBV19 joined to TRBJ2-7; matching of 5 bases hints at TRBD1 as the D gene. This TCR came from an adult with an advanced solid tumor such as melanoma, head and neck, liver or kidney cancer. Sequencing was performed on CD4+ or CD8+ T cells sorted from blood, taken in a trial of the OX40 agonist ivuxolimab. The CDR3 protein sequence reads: CASRETASSYEQYF. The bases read TGTGCCAGTAGGGAGACAGCGAGCTCCTACGAGCAGTACTTC.